A few counts support the clone carrying this T cell receptor (beta chain). Its antigen is not known. These data belong to a study of blood T cells in healthy people across ages. About the study: When template switching was applied, about one barcoded beta molecule was captured per two T cells.

Study conclusions and caveats: It was the long-lived donors that had more naive CD4+ cells and higher diversity than aged donors. Shifts in expanded clonotypes may have been confounded by donor CMV status, which was unknown.

A second roughly 6 to 12 cycle PCR used barcoded and J-beta primers. Paired-end reads containing CDR3 totaled no fewer than 2.5 million for each sample. TCRdb re-analysed the 5' RACE reads in MiXCR, keeping a single row per CDR3 protein. The repertoire includes around 1,700,000 distinct CDR3 sequences, 28% of them detected once, and 7.7% sits in the top ten. The specimen was blood. The sequence derives from a woman in her twenties or thirties in good health.

The CDR3, as DNA: TGTGCCAGCCCGCCCCCCGGGACTAGCCCCGATACGCAGTATTTT. Residues: CASPPPGTSPDTQYF. This rearrangement joins TRBV28 to TRBJ2-3; TRBD2 matches at 9 bases. V dropped 8 bases and J dropped 6; count of bases not matched to a gene: 12. This CDR3 has 15 residues. The V gene's germline CDR1 is MDHEN and CDR2 SYDVKM.